This T cell receptor beta chain emerged from a study of blood T cells in healthy people across ages. Study results and limitations: Per million T cells, TCR beta diversity dropped roughly linearly as age increased.

This clonotype occurred a few times. As yet, its antigen is unknown. Sample-barcoded 5' priming and a J-beta primer mix drove a second PCR of roughly 6 to 12 cycles. TCRdb reprocessed the 5' RACE reads via MiXCR and lists one record per CDR3 protein. The data contain 1.4 million to 1.5 million distinct CDR3 sequences, 40% to 50% of them singletons. V shed 5 bases and J shed 4 bases, with 12 bases lying between them. In germline, CDR1 is MNHEY, CDR2 SVGAGI. The CDR3 has 14 residues. The chain links TRBV6-5 to TRBJ2-1, with D perhaps matching TRBD1 or TRBD2 (5 bases each). Sequenced: blood. The TCR originated in a young woman in good health. As DNA, the CDR3 is TGTGCCAGCAGTGGGACCGGAAAATACAATGAGCAGTTCTTC. It codes for CASSGTGKYNEQFF.